This TCR beta chain was found in a study of control samples from healthy donors and cancer patients. Germline CDR1 reads SGHAT; CDR2 reads FQNNGV. V gave up 1 base and J gave up 8 bases, with 14 bases separating them. The CDR3 runs to 15 residues. Profiling relied on immunoSEQ multiplex PCR, and the TCRdb table lists in-frame clones only, not all of them. The sample consists of around 250,000 clones, roughly 82% of them appearing once. The TCR sequence derives from a woman aged 60-75 years with lung cancer. The sequencing input was PBMCs. The J gene is TRBJ1-4, the V gene TRBV11-2, with a weak D call TRBD1 (6 bases). CDR3 sequence reads: CASSLGGLGGEKLFF. Here the CDR3 DNA reads TGTGCCAGCAGCTTAGGGGGGCTTGGTGGGGAAAAACTGTTTTTT.